One and the same sample provided the 30 T cell receptor beta chains below, sequenced in a study of shared clonotypes between healthy human individuals. The repertoire was sequenced with immunoSEQ multiplex PCR; TCRdb's copy has only in-frame clones and lacks some. Among some 650,000 clones, 95% to 98% were seen once, and the ten largest hold about 0.057%. Sequenced: naive CD4+ T cells sorted from blood. The subset here: CD45RA+ positively selected. The receptors were gathered from a woman in her thirties in good health.

The rearrangement links TRBV6-6 to TRBJ1-5; TRBD1 agrees at 8 bases. Germline values: CDR1 MNHNY, CDR2 SVGAGI (reference sequence). The CDR3 spans 12 residues. V was pared by 5 bases and J by 15 bases, with 9 bases of the junction left unmatched. CDR3 protein: CASSTKDRVRHF. The CDR3 bases are TGTGCCAGCAGTACGAAGGACAGGGTAAGGCATTTT.

The J gene is TRBJ1-1, the V gene TRBV28, with D possibly TRBD1 on 5 matching bases. Trimming stripped 4 bases from V and 5 bases from J, with 20 bases between. The CDR3 totals 16 residues. Germline V CDR1 and CDR2: MDHEN, SYDVKM. CDR3 nucleotide sequence: TGTGCCAGCAGTTCCCTCGCGGGGGGACTGAGTACTGAAGCTTTCTTT. This translates into CASSSLAGGLSTEAFF. The variable domain in full, with the rest retrieved from reference TRBV28 and TRBJ1-1, is DVKVTQSSRYLVKRTGEKVFLECVQDMDHENMFWYRQDPGLGLRLIYFSYDVKMKEKGDIPEGYSVSREKKERFSLILESASTNQTSMYLCASSSLAGGLSTEAFFGQGTRLTVV.

The rearrangement links TRBV11-2 to TRBJ2-1; possibly TRBD1 for D (6 bases). Looked up from germline, CDR1 is SGHAT and CDR2 is FQNNGV. The CDR3 is 14 residues long. Trimming took 5 bases from V and 9 from J, leaving 17 bases between them. The DNA of the CDR3 is TGTGCCAGCAGCCCCCGGGACAAGGTAACTGAGCAGTTCTTC. It is translated as CASSPRDKVTEQFF.

The V gene is TRBV9, the J gene TRBJ2-3, with D possibly TRBD1 on 6 matching bases. This CDR3 has 14 amino acids. Trimming pared 2 bases from V and 2 bases from J, leaving 9 bases between. Per the germline V gene, CDR1 is SGDLS and CDR2 is YYNGEE. The CDR3 spells CASSVQGTTDTQYF. The CDR3 DNA is TGTGCCAGCAGCGTCCAGGGGACCACAGATACGCAGTATTTT.

The chain links TRBV4-1 to TRBJ1-5; TRBD1 matches at 8 bases. The CDR3 covers 16 residues. The germline V gene encodes CDR1 MGHRA and CDR2 YSYEKL. V lost 4 bases, J lost 6 bases, and 11 bases stayed unmatched. The CDR3 protein is CASSRLTGGPGQPQHF. CDR3 DNA: TGCGCCAGCAGCCGCCTAACAGGGGGACCGGGTCAGCCCCAGCATTTT.

This clone was seen a single time. CDR3 region: CASSLVQGNQPQHF. CDR3 in DNA: TGTGCCAGCAGCTTAGTACAAGGCAATCAGCCCCAGCATTTT. The chain employs TRBV7-2 and TRBJ1-5, with unresolved D. The V end was cut by 1 base, the J end by 2 bases, with 6 bases between. This CDR3 spans 14 amino acids. The V gene's germline CDR1 is SGHTA and CDR2 FQGNSA.

The V gene is TRBV28, the J gene TRBJ2-5; 10 nucleotides line up with TRBD2. The germline CDR1 and CDR2 sequences are MDHEN and SYDVKM. With 2 bases clipped from V and 5 bases from J, the junction kept 8 bases outside the gene matches. The CDR3 length is 16 residues. Here the CDR3 reads CASSLHLAGEGETQYF. CDR3 bases: TGTGCCAGCAGTTTACATCTAGCGGGAGAAGGGGAGACCCAGTACTTC.

The V gene is TRBV4-1, the J gene TRBJ2-1, with 7 bases that match TRBD2. The trim removed 0 bases at V and 6 bases at J, leaving 5 bases unmatched. Germline assignment: CDR1 MGHRA and CDR2 YSYEKL. The CDR3 sequence is 15 residues long. CDR3 DNA sequence: TGCGCCAGCAGCCAAGATTACAGCGGGGCCAATGAGCAGTTCTTC. Translating gives CASSQDYSGANEQFF.

J is TRBJ2-7 and V is TRBV5-5; the D gene is possibly TRBD2 (6 bases). There are 15 residues in the CDR3. V lost 4 bases, J lost 2 bases, and 16 bases lay in between. Germline V gene data show CDR1 as SGHKS and CDR2 as YYEKEE (reference sequence). The CDR3 region has the DNA TGTGCCAGCAGCCGCCTAGCGTCACCGACCTACGAGCAGTACTTC. Translation: CASSRLASPTYEQYF.

The rearrangement uses TRBV29-1 and TRBJ2-1; TRBD2 aligns across 10 bases. Germline values: CDR1 SQVTM, CDR2 ANQGSEA. This CDR3 spans 14 amino acids. J was trimmed by 4 bases and V by 3 bases; bases with no gene match: 3. In nucleotides, the CDR3 is TGCAGCGTTGATTGGACTAGCGGATACAATGAGCAGTTCTTC. The encoded protein is CSVDWTSGYNEQFF.

The chain combines TRBV5-4 with TRBJ1-1; a possible D gene is TRBD1 (5 bases). V was trimmed by 0 bases and J by 1 base, leaving 10 bases between them. CDR3 length: 15 residues. The germline CDR1 and CDR2 sequences are SGHNT and YYREEE (reference sequence). The CDR3 nucleotides read TGTGCCAGCAGCTTGGGCGCAGGGACGAACACTGAAGCTTTCTTT. Protein product: CASSLGAGTNTEAFF. Supplemented by reference TRBV5-4 and TRBJ1-1, the full variable domain reads ETGVTQSPTHLIKTRGQQVTLRCSSQSGHNTVSWYQQALGQGPQFIFQYYREEENGRGNFPPRFSGLQFPNYSSELNVNALELDDSALYLCASSLGAGTNTEAFFGQGTRLTVV.

CDR3 loop: CASSITSGHGETQYF. In nucleotides, the CDR3 is TGTGCCAGTAGTATAACTAGCGGACACGGAGAGACCCAGTACTTC. The genes are TRBV19 and TRBJ2-5; 8 bases map to TRBD2. The V and J ends lost 2 bases and 4 bases, in that order; junction bases with no gene match: 6. CDR1 and CDR2 from the germline V gene are LNHDA and SQIVND (reference sequence). This CDR3 is built from 15 residues.

The chain links TRBV4-1 to TRBJ1-5; 9 nucleotides match TRBD1. This CDR3 region has 14 residues. Germline V gene sequence: CDR1 MGHRA, CDR2 YSYEKL. The junction had 4 bases not matched to a gene; V was cut back by 4 bases and J by 6 bases. CDR3 protein: CASSRQGVGQPQHF. CDR3 bases: TGCGCCAGCAGCCGACAGGGGGTAGGTCAGCCCCAGCATTTT.

This clone has a handful of counts. The gene calls are TRBV10-3 and TRBJ1-5; the D is unclear. This CDR3 contains 13 residues. Between the trimmed V and J ends, which lost 10 bases and 3 bases, there was a span of 13 bases. Per germline, CDR1 ENHRY and CDR2 SYGVKD. The CDR3 loop is CATGAGTNQPQHF. In DNA form, the CDR3 reads TGTGCCACTGGAGCAGGTACCAATCAGCCCCAGCATTTT.

This sequence joins TRBV6-5 and TRBJ2-7; D gene unclear. Germline lookup yields CDR1 MNHEY and CDR2 SVGAGI. The V end lost 5 bases, the J end lost 5 bases, and 7 bases lay between the germline ends. The CDR3 contains 11 residues. The CDR3 sequence is CASSLRNEQYF. Here the CDR3 DNA reads TGTGCCAGCAGTCTCCGGAACGAGCAGTACTTC.

V and J are TRBV19 and TRBJ1-5; D gene unclear. The V end lost 4 bases, the J end lost 4 bases, and 8 bases lay between the germline ends. CDR1 and CDR2 (germline): LNHDA, SQIVND (reference sequence). The CDR3 covers 13 residues. CDR3 loop: CASSRQRNQPQHF. DNA of the CDR3: TGTGCCAGTAGTAGGCAGCGAAATCAGCCCCAGCATTTT.

V and J are TRBV7-2 and TRBJ2-3; TRBD1 might be the D (6 bases). The CDR3 loop spans 15 amino acids. Trimming cost V 5 bases and J 2 bases, with 14 bases left between them. Germline CDR1 is SGHTA and CDR2 is FQGNSA. The CDR3 DNA reads as TGTGCCAGCAGCGCCCCTGGGACAACCACAGATACGCAGTATTTT. Translated: CASSAPGTTTDTQYF.

V and J are TRBV19 and TRBJ2-3; possible D gene TRBD1, 5 bases. Germline assignment: CDR1 LNHDA and CDR2 SQIVND (reference sequence). This CDR3 has 13 residues. V was shortened by 7 bases and J by 6 bases, with 14 bases between the two germline ends. The CDR3 spells CASIGAYEDTQYF. The CDR3 DNA reads TGTGCCAGTATTGGGGCCTACGAGGATACGCAGTATTTT. The full variable domain, with the rest looked up from reference TRBV19 and TRBJ2-3, is DGGITQSPKYLFRKEGQNVTLSCEQNLNHDAMYWYRQDPGQGLRLIYYSQIVNDFQKGDIAEGYSVSREKKESFPLTVTSAQKNPTAFYLCASIGAYEDTQYFGPGTRLTVL.

CDR3 residues: CASRAGTGYQPQHF. The CDR3 DNA reads TGTGCCAGCAGGGCCGGGACAGGGTATCAGCCCCAGCATTTT. This chain uses TRBV2 with TRBJ1-5; 9 nucleotides line up with TRBD1. The CDR3 contains 14 residues. Looked up from germline, CDR1 is SNHLY and CDR2 is FYNNEI. J gave up 5 bases and V 6 bases, and 5 bases lay outside the gene matches.

This clone was recorded only once. The genes are TRBV4-1 and TRBJ2-2; D tentatively reads TRBD1 or TRBD2 (5 bases each). Germline lookup yields CDR1 MGHRA and CDR2 YSYEKL. The V end lost 0 bases, the J end lost 4 bases, and 9 bases lay between the germline ends. The CDR3 spans 15 residues. The CDR3 loop is CASSQDGTSTGELFF. The DNA of the CDR3 is TGCGCCAGCAGCCAAGACGGGACGAGCACCGGGGAGCTGTTTTTT.

This sequence joins TRBV7-2 and TRBJ2-3; D unclear. CDR3 length: 15 amino acids. Looked up from germline, CDR1 is SGHTA and CDR2 is FQGNSA. Trimming removed 6 bases at V and 0 bases at J, with 13 bases between. DNA for the CDR3: TGTGCCAGCAGTCTAGTGGTTGGGAGCACAGATACGCAGTATTTT. Protein product: CASSLVVGSTDTQYF.

V usage is TRBV7-3 and J usage is TRBJ2-3; D remains ambiguous. Germline V gives CDR1 SGHTA, CDR2 FQGTGA. The V end lost 3 bases, the J end lost 1 base, and 5 bases lay between the germline ends. This CDR3 contains 13 residues. This CDR3 reads CASSFRGTDTQYF. As DNA, the CDR3 is TGTGCCAGCAGCTTTCGGGGCACAGATACGCAGTATTTT.

The chain combines TRBV4-2 with TRBJ1-5; possible D gene TRBD1, 5 bases. From germline, CDR1 is LGHNA and CDR2 YNFKEQ. CDR3 length equals 17 residues. Trimming cost V 4 bases and J 1 base, with 17 bases left between them. The DNA of the CDR3 is TGTGCCAGCAGCCGCTGGGGGGGAAAAGGGAGCAATCAGCCCCAGCATTTT. It is translated as CASSRWGGKGSNQPQHF.

This clone was observed a single time. In DNA form, the CDR3 reads TGTGCCATCAGTGACGGGGGGGCTGGGGCCAACGTCCTGACTTTC. Amino acid sequence: CAISDGGAGANVLTF. The V call is TRBV10-3, the J call TRBJ2-6, with 8 positions matching TRBD2. Germline V lookup: CDR1 ENHRY, CDR2 SYGVKD. The CDR3 extends over 15 amino acids. With 3 bases clipped from V and 2 bases from J, the junction kept 0 bases outside the gene matches.

This chain uses TRBV27 with TRBJ1-2; TRBD1 matches 9 bases. V shed 2 bases, J shed 4 bases, and the junction held 2 bases outside the gene matches. Germline V gene sequence: CDR1 MNHEY, CDR2 SMNVEV (reference sequence). The CDR3 is 14 residues long. The CDR3 is CASSLRQGVYGYTF. The CDR3 DNA follows: TGTGCCAGCAGTTTAAGACAGGGGGTCTATGGCTACACCTTC.

The chain joins TRBV5-1 to TRBJ2-5; possible D gene TRBD1, 6 bases. The CDR3 covers 16 residues. Trimming removed 4 bases from V and 1 base from J, with 17 bases in between. Germline loops: CDR1 SGHRS, CDR2 YFSETQ. CDR3 loop: CASSRSIGTRQETQYF. The DNA for the CDR3 is TGCGCCAGCAGCAGAAGCATAGGGACACGCCAAGAGACCCAGTACTTC.

The V call is TRBV7-9, the J call TRBJ1-4; 8 nucleotides agree with TRBD1. V lost 5 bases, J lost 8 bases, and 7 bases stayed unmatched. This CDR3 spans 14 amino acids. Germline-derived CDR1 and CDR2 are SEHNR and FQNEAQ (reference sequence). The CDR3 here is CASSPRGLGEKLFF. The DNA of the CDR3 is TGTGCCAGCAGCCCCAGGGGGCTAGGGGAAAAACTGTTTTTT. Supplemented by reference TRBV7-9 and TRBJ1-4, the full variable domain reads DTGVSQNPRHKITKRGQNVTFRCDPISEHNRLYWYRQTLGQGPEFLTYFQNEAQLEKSRLLSDRFSAERPKGSFSTLEIQRTEQGDSAMYLCASSPRGLGEKLFFGSGTQLSVL.

The chain uses TRBV28 and TRBJ1-2; TRBD1 aligns across 9 bases. The germline CDR1 and CDR2 sequences are MDHEN and SYDVKM. V lost 4 bases and J lost 3; bases outside the gene matches: 9. The CDR3 contains 16 residues. CDR3 in amino acids: CASSSPGQGGYYGYTF. In DNA form, the CDR3 reads TGTGCCAGCAGTTCACCGGGACAGGGTGGATACTATGGCTACACCTTC.

The chain has TRBV6-1 and TRBJ2-7; tentatively, D is TRBD2 (6 bases). This CDR3 spans 15 amino acids. Germline V gives CDR1 MNHNS, CDR2 SASEGT. V gave up 2 bases and J gave up 0 bases, with 11 bases separating them. DNA of the CDR3: TGTGCCAGCAGTGAACAAGCGGGTCCCTCCTACGAGCAGTACTTC. Protein: CASSEQAGPSYEQYF.

The V and J genes are TRBV4-1 and TRBJ2-7; 7 bases agree with TRBD1. Germline lookup yields CDR1 MGHRA and CDR2 YSYEKL. The trim removed 1 base at V and 6 bases at J, leaving 9 bases unmatched. This CDR3 is 15 amino acids long. The CDR3 here is CASSQVPQGPGEQYF. For the CDR3, the DNA is TGCGCCAGCAGCCAAGTCCCACAGGGGCCGGGCGAGCAGTACTTC.